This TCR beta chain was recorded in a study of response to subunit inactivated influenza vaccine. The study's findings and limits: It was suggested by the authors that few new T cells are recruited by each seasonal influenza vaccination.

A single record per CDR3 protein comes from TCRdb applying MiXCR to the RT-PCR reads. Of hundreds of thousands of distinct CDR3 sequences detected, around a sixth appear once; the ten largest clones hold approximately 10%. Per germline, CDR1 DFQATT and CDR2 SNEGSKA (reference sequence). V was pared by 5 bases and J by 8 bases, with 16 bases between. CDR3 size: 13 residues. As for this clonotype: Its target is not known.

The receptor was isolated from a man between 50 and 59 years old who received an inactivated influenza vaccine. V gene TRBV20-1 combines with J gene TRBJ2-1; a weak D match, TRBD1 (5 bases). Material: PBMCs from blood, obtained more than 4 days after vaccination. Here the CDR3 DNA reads TGCAGTGCTGAACCGACAGTGGGTGATGAGCAGTTCTTC. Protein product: CSAEPTVGDEQFF.